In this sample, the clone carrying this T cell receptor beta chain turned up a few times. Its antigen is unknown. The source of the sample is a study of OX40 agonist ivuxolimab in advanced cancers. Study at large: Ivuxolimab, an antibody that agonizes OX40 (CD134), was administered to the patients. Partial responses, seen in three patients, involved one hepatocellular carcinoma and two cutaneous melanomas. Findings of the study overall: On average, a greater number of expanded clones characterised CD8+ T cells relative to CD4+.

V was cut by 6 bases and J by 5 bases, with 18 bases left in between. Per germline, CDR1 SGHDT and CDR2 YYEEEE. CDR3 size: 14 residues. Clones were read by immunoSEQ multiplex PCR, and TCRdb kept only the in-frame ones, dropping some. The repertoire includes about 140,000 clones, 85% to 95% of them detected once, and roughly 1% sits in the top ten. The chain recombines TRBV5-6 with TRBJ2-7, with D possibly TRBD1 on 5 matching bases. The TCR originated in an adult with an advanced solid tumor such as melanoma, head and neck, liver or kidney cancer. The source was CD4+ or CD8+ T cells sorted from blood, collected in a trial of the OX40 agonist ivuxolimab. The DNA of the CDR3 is TGTGCCAGCAACCTCGCTGGGGCAAGCAACGAGCAGTACTTC. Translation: CASNLAGASNEQYF.